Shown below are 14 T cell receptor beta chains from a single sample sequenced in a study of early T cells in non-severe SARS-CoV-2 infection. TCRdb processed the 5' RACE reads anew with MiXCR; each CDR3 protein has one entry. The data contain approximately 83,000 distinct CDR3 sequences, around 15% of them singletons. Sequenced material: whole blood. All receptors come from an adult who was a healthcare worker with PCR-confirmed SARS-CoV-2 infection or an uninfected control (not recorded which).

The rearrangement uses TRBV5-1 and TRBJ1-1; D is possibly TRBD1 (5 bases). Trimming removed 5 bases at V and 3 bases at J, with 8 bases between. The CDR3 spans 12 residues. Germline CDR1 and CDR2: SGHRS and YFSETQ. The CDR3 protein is CASSRDYTEAFF. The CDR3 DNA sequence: TGCGCCAGCAGTCGGGACTACACTGAAGCTTTCTTT.

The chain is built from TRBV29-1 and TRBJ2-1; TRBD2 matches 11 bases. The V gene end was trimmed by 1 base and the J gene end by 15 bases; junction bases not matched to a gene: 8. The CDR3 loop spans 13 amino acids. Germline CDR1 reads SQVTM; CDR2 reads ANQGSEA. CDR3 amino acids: CSVEVASGGNSFF. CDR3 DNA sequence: TGCAGCGTTGAAGTGGCTAGCGGGGGGAATTCGTTCTTC.

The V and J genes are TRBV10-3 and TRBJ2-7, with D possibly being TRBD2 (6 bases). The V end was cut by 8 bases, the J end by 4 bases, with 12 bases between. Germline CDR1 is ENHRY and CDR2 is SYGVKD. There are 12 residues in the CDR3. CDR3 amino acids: CAISGEGYEQYF. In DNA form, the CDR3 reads TGTGCCATCTCGGGAGAAGGATACGAGCAGTACTTC.

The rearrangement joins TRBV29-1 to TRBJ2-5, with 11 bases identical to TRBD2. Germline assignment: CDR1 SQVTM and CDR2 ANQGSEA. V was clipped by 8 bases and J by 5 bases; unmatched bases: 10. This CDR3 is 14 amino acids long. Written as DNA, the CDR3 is TGCAGCTCTACTAGCGGGGGTCCGGAGGAGACCCAGTACTTC. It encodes CSSTSGGPEETQYF. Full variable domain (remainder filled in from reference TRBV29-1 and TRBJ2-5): SAVISQKPSRDICQRGTSLTIQCQVDSQVTMMFWYRQQPGQSLTLIATANQGSEATYESGFVIDKFPISRPNLTFSTLTVSNMSPEDSSIYLCSSTSGGPEETQYFGPGTRLLVL.

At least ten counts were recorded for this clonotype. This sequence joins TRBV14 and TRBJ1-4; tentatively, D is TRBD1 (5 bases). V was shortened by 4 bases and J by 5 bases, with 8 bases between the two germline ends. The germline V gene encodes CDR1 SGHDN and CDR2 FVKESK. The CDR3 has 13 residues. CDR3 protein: CASSRGRNEKLFF. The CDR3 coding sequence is TGTGCCAGCAGCCGGGGACGCAATGAAAAACTGTTTTTT.

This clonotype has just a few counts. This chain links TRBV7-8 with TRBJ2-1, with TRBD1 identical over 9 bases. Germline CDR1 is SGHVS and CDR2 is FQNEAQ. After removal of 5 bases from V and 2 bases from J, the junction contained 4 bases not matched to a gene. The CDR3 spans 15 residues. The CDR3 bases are TGTGCCAGCAGCCGGGACAGGGTCCCCTACAATGAGCAGTTCTTC. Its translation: CASSRDRVPYNEQFF. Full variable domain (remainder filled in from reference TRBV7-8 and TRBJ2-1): GAGVSQSPRYKVAKRGQDVALRCDPISGHVSLFWYQQALGQGPEFLTYFQNEAQLDKSGLPSDRFFAERPEGSVSTLKIQRTQQEDSAVYLCASSRDRVPYNEQFFGPGTRLTVL.

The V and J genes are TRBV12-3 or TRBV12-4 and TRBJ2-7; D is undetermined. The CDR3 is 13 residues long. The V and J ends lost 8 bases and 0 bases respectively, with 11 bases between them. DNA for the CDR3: TGTGCCAGCGCAGGTCCCGCCTCCTACGAGCAGTACTTC. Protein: CASAGPASYEQYF.

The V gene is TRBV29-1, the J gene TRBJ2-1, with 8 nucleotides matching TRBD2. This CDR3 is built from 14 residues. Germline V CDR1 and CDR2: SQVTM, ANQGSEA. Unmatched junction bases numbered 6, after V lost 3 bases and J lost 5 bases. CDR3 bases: TGCAGCGTTGAGGTAGCGGGGCTACACAATGAGCAGTTCTTC. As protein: CSVEVAGLHNEQFF.

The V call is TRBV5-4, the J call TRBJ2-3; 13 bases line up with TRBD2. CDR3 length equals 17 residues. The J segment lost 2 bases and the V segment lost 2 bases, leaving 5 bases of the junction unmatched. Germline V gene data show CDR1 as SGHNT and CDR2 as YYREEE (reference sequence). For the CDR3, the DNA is TGTGCCAGCAGCTTCGGTACTAGCGGGGGGGTCACAGATACGCAGTATTTT. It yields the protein CASSFGTSGGVTDTQYF.

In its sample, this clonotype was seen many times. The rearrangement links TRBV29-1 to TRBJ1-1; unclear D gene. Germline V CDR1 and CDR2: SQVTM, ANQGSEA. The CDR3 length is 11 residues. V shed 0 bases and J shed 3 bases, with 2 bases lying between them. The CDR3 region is CSVEEYTEAFF. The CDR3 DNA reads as TGCAGCGTTGAAGAGTACACTGAAGCTTTCTTT.

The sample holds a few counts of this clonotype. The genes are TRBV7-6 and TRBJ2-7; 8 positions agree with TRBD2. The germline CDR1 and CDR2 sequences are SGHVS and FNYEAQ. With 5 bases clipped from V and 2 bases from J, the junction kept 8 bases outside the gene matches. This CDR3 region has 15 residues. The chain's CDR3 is CASSRTSGATYEQYF. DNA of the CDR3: TGTGCCAGCAGCCGCACTAGCGGTGCAACCTACGAGCAGTACTTC.

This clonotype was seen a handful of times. CDR3 protein: CASSYGAGELFF. CDR3 sequence (DNA): TGTGCCAGCAGTTATGGGGCCGGGGAGCTGTTTTTT. The V gene is TRBV27, the J gene TRBJ2-2; the D is unclear. The V gene's germline CDR1 is MNHEY and CDR2 SMNVEV (reference sequence). The CDR3 totals 12 residues. Trimming shortened V by 4 bases and J by 6 bases, and 6 bases separated the two germline ends.

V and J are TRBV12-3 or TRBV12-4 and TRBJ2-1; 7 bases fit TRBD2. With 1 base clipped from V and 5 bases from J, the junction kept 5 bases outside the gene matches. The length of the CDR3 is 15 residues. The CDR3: CASSLGSGAHNEQFF. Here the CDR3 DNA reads TGTGCCAGCAGTTTAGGGAGCGGGGCGCACAATGAGCAGTTCTTC.

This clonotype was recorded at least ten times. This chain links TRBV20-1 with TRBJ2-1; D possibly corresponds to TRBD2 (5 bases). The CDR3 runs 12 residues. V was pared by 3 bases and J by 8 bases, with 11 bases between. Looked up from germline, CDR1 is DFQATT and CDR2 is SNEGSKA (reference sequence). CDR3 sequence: CSASRTGDEQFF. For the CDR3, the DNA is TGCAGTGCTAGTAGGACTGGCGATGAGCAGTTCTTC.